Listed below are T cell receptor beta chains from one sample, sequenced in a study of T cell responses to AZD1222 COVID-19 vaccine. The protocol was immunoSEQ multiplex PCR, while the TCRdb copy is restricted to in-frame clones and leaves out a portion. The table lists approximately 130,000 clones, 88% of them singletons. The specimen comprised peripheral blood, sampled 28 days after the second AZD1222 dose. The receptors derive from an adult who received the AZD1222 COVID-19 vaccine. The CDR3 runs from the conserved cysteine through the conserved F or W. Each record gives: CDR3 DNA, CDR3 protein, D gene, J gene, V gene, clone size. A D gene is named only where the DNA matches it firmly. Clone size is stated in some rows and not others, as once, few, many or a class when expanded.

CDR3 DNA: TGTGCCAGCAGTTATACCCCGGACAGCTACAATGAGCAGTTCTTC
CDR3 protein: CASSYTPDSYNEQFF
D gene: NA
J gene: TRBJ2-1
V gene: TRBV6-5
clone size: NA

CDR3 DNA: TGCGCCAGCAGCCAAGAAAGACTAGCGGGAGGAGGCAATGAGCAGTTCTTC
CDR3 protein: CASSQERLAGGGNEQFF
D gene: TRBD2
J gene: TRBJ2-1
V gene: TRBV4-1
clone size: NA

CDR3 DNA: TGTGCCAGCAGTTACTCGCAGGGGGAGGTGAACACTGAAGCTTTCTTT
CDR3 protein: CASSYSQGEVNTEAFF
D gene: TRBD1
J gene: TRBJ1-1
V gene: TRBV6-5
clone size: once

CDR3 DNA: TGTGCCATCAGTGGAACCGGGACTAGCGGGGGGGCGTGGACCCAGTACTTC
CDR3 protein: CAISGTGTSGGAWTQYF
D gene: TRBD2
J gene: TRBJ2-5
V gene: TRBV10-3
clone size: NA

CDR3 DNA: TGTGCCACCAGCCGGGACGTAGGGTCAGATACGCAGTATTTT
CDR3 protein: CATSRDVGSDTQYF
D gene: NA
J gene: TRBJ2-3
V gene: TRBV24-1
clone size: NA

CDR3 DNA: TGTGCCACCAGCAGCTGGACGGAGATCAATCAGCCCCAGCATTTT
CDR3 protein: CATSSWTEINQPQHF
D gene: NA
J gene: TRBJ1-5
V gene: TRBV15
clone size: NA

CDR3 DNA: TGTGCCAGCTCACCGGCACCTTTGACGGGTCAGCCCCAGCATTTT
CDR3 protein: CASSPAPLTGQPQHF
D gene: NA
J gene: TRBJ1-5
V gene: TRBV18
clone size: NA

CDR3 DNA: TGTGCCAGCAGTCCACACGAAAGCTCTGGAAACACCATATATTTT
CDR3 protein: CASSPHESSGNTIYF
D gene: NA
J gene: TRBJ1-3
V gene: TRBV6-2/TRBV6-3
clone size: NA

CDR3 DNA: TGTGCCAGTGAGGATGGGGCATCCACCGCAACTAATGAAAAACTGTTTTTT
CDR3 protein: CASEDGASTATNEKLFF
D gene: NA
J gene: TRBJ1-4
V gene: TRBV19
clone size: NA

CDR3 DNA: TGTGCCAGCAGCTTAGCACCGGCCAACTATGGCTACACCTTC
CDR3 protein: CASSLAPANYGYTF
D gene: NA
J gene: TRBJ1-2
V gene: TRBV7-2
clone size: NA

CDR3 DNA: TGTGCCAGCAGACAGGGGAACACTGAAGCTTTCTTT
CDR3 protein: CASRQGNTEAFF
D gene: NA
J gene: TRBJ1-1
V gene: TRBV12-3/TRBV12-4
clone size: few

CDR3 DNA: TGTGCAAGTCGCTTAAGACCGGAGGCCTCCTACGAGCAGTACTTC
CDR3 protein: CASRLRPEASYEQYF
D gene: NA
J gene: TRBJ2-7
V gene: TRBV12-2
clone size: NA

CDR3 DNA: TGTGCCAGTAGTATCGGGACAGGGTACGACGAGCAGTACTTC
CDR3 protein: CASSIGTGYDEQYF
D gene: TRBD1
J gene: TRBJ2-7
V gene: TRBV19
clone size: NA

CDR3 DNA: TGTGCCAGCAGTTTAACAGGGGCGTATCAGCCCCAGCATTTT
CDR3 protein: CASSLTGAYQPQHF
D gene: TRBD1
J gene: TRBJ1-5
V gene: TRBV28
clone size: NA

CDR3 DNA: TGTGCCAGCAGCCAATACAGGGGCCACGGGGAGCTGTTTTTT
CDR3 protein: CASSQYRGHGELFF
D gene: TRBD1
J gene: TRBJ2-2
V gene: TRBV3-1/TRBV3-2
clone size: NA

CDR3 DNA: TGCGCCAGCAGCCAAGGGCCATTAGCTAACTATGGCTACACCTTC
CDR3 protein: CASSQGPLANYGYTF
D gene: NA
J gene: TRBJ1-2
V gene: TRBV4-1
clone size: NA

CDR3 DNA: TGTGCCAGCAGCTCCCCCAGGGGAGCACCCCTCCACTTT
CDR3 protein: CASSSPRGAPLHF
D gene: NA
J gene: TRBJ1-6
V gene: TRBV5-5
clone size: once

CDR3 DNA: TGTGCCAGCAGCCAAGCTATGGGACAGGGAAATCGCGAGCAGTACTTC
CDR3 protein: CASSQAMGQGNREQYF
D gene: TRBD1
J gene: TRBJ2-7
V gene: TRBV4-2
clone size: NA